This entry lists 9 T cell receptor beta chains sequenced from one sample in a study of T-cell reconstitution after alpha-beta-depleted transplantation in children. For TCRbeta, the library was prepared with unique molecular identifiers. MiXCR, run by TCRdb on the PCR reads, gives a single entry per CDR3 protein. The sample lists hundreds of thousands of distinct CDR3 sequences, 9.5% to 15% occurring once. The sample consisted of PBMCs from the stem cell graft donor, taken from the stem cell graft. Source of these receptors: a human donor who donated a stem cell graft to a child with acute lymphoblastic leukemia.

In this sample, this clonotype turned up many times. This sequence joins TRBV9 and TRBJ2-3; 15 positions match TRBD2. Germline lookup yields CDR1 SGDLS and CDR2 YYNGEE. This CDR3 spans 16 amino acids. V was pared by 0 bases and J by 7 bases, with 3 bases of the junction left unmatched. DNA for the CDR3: TGTGCCAGCAGCGTAGGGACTAGCGGGGGGGTAAATACGCAGTATTTT. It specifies CASSVGTSGGVNTQYF.

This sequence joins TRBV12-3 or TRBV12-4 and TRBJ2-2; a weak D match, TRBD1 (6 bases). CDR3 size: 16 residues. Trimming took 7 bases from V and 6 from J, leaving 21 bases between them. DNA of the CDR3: TGTGCCAGCACGCCGAGACGAAGGGGGAAAGCCGGGGAGCTGTTTTTT. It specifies CASTPRRRGKAGELFF.

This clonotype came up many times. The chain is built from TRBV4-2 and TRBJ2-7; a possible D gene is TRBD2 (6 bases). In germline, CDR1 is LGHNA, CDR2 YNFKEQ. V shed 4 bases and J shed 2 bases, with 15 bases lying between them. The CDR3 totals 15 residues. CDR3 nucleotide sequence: TGTGCCAGCAGCCGGGGGTCGGAGGGGACCTACGAGCAGTACTTC. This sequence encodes CASSRGSEGTYEQYF.

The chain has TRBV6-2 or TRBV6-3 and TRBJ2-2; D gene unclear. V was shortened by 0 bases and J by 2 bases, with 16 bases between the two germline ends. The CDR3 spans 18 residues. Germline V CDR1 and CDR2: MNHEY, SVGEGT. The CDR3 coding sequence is TGTGCCAGCAGTTACTCTCAGTGGACGGGCAGAAACACCGGGGAGCTGTTTTTT. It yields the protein CASSYSQWTGRNTGELFF.

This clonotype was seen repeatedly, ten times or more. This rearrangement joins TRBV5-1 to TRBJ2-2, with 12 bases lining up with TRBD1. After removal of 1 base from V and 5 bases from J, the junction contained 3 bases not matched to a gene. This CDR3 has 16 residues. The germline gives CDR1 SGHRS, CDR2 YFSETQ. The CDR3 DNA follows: TGCGCCAGCAGCTTGTGGGGACAGGGGGCTACCGGGGAGCTGTTTTTT. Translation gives CASSLWGQGATGELFF.

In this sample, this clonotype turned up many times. The CDR3 bases are TGTGCCAGCAGTGAATACGGATCGAACACCGGGGAGCTGTTTTTT. Translated, it gives CASSEYGSNTGELFF. The J gene is TRBJ2-2, the V gene TRBV25-1; D is unclear. The CDR3 runs to 15 residues. Germline CDR1 and CDR2: MGHDK and SYGVNS. V dropped 0 bases and J dropped 0 bases, with 5 bases sitting between them.

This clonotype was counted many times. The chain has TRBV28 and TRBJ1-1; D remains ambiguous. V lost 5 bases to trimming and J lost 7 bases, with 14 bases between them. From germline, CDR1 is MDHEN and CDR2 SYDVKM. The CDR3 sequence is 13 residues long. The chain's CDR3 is CASSPDTSNEAFF. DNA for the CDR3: TGTGCCAGCAGTCCCGATACAAGTAATGAAGCTTTCTTT.

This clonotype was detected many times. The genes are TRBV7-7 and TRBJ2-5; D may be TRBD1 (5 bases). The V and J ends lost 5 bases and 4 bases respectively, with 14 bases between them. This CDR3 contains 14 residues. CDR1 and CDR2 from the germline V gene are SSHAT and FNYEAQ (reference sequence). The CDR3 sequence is CASSEGFTGETQYF. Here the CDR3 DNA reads TGTGCCAGCAGCGAAGGGTTCACAGGAGAGACCCAGTACTTC. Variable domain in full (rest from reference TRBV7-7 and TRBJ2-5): GAGVSQSPRYKVTKRGQDVTLRCDPISSHATLYWYQQALGQGPEFLTYFNYEAQPDKSGLPSDRFSAERPEGSISTLTIQRTEQRDSAMYRCASSEGFTGETQYFGPGTRLLVL.

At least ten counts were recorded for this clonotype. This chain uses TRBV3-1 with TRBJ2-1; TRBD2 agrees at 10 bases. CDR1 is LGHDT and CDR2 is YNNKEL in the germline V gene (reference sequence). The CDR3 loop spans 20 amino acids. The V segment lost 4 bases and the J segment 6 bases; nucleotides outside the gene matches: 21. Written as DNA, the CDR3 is TGTGCCAGCAGCCTCATGCCTCTAGCGGGGGTTTCCTTGGGTTTCAATGAGCAGTTCTTC. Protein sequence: CASSLMPLAGVSLGFNEQFF.